The 2 T cell receptor beta chains below all came from one sample that was sequenced in a study of read filtering for tumor transcriptome and immune sequencing. Molecular barcoded adaptors covering alpha/delta and beta/gamma chains were used on approximately 440 ng RNA. MiXCR was run by TCRdb on the reads, yielding one entry per CDR3 protein. The sample lists roughly 68,000 distinct CDR3 sequences; roughly 14% were seen once. The sample consisted of a population of CD138-negative cells sorted from bone marrow. The receptors come from a donor at least 40 years old with multiple myeloma.

This clonotype has just a few counts. The CDR3 coding sequence is TGCAGTGCTGAAAGCGGGAGGAGCTCAGATACGCAGTATTTT. It specifies CSAESGRSSDTQYF. V gene TRBV20-1 combines with J gene TRBJ2-3, with TRBD2 identical over 9 bases. After removal of 5 bases from V and 4 bases from J, the junction contained 7 bases not matched to a gene. This CDR3 spans 14 amino acids. CDR1 and CDR2 (germline): DFQATT, SNEGSKA (reference sequence).

This clonotype has more than one count but fewer than ten. This chain joins TRBV10-3 and TRBJ2-1; TRBD2 aligns across 11 bases. With 0 bases clipped from V and 6 bases from J, the junction kept 4 bases outside the gene matches. Germline CDR1 is ENHRY and CDR2 is SYGVKD. This CDR3 region has 16 residues. CDR3 in DNA: TGTGCCATCAGTGAGTCAGGGCTAGCGGGAGGCAATGAGCAGTTCTTC. The encoded protein is CAISESGLAGGNEQFF.